Below are 21 T cell receptor beta chains sequenced from a single sample in a study of T cells in localized non-small cell lung cancer. Sequencing used immunoSEQ multiplex PCR; TCRdb keeps in-frame clones, though not all of them. In the table there are 2,700 or so clones, roughly 30% of which are singletons. Sequenced here: lung tumor tissue, sampled before any cancer treatment. The source is a man between 18 and 55 years old with stage I lung adenocarcinoma.

This clone was seen more than once but under ten times. The chain joins TRBV19 to TRBJ2-2, with unresolved D. Germline-derived CDR1 and CDR2 are LNHDA and SQIVND (reference sequence). The CDR3 runs to 14 residues. The V end lost 4 bases, the J end lost 1 base, and 7 bases lay between the germline ends. CDR3 nucleotide sequence: TGTGCCAGTAGTACGCAGATGAACACCGGGGAGCTGTTTTTT. Encoded protein: CASSTQMNTGELFF.

The genes are TRBV11-3 and TRBJ1-3; possibly TRBD1 for D (5 bases). The CDR3 has 15 residues. Germline values: CDR1 SGHNT, CDR2 YENEEA. The V gene lost 2 bases and the J gene lost 4 bases, with 12 bases spanning the gap. CDR3 region: CASSLSGGGGNTIYF. The CDR3 bases are TGTGCCAGCAGCTTATCTGGGGGAGGAGGAAACACCATATATTTT.

This clone has more than one count but fewer than ten. The gene calls are TRBV6-8 and TRBJ1-5, with TRBD1 as a possible D gene (6 bases). This CDR3 contains 14 residues. Germline V gene data show CDR1 as MNHGY and CDR2 as SAAAGT. Trimming left V 0 bases short and J 7 bases short, with 10 bases between. Here the CDR3 reads CASSYSGGNQPQHF. CDR3 nucleotides: TGTGCCAGCAGTTACTCAGGGGGAAACCAGCCCCAGCATTTT.

This clone was seen only once. The V gene is TRBV10-3, the J gene TRBJ2-2; no clear D. Germline V gene data show CDR1 as ENHRY and CDR2 as SYGVKD. CDR3 length: 13 amino acids. Deletions cut 0 bases from V and 3 bases from J, with 2 bases between. The CDR3 coding sequence is TGTGCCATCAGTGAGTCGGACACCGGGGAGCTGTTTTTT. As protein: CAISESDTGELFF.

V usage is TRBV14 and J usage is TRBJ1-2; no reliable D call. Germline V gives CDR1 SGHDN, CDR2 FVKESK. Trimming took off 1 base at V and 3 bases at J, with 9 bases between the two ends. There are 14 residues in the CDR3. The CDR3 here is CASSQGSGYYGYTF. In DNA form, the CDR3 reads TGTGCCAGCAGCCAAGGGTCGGGGTACTATGGCTACACCTTC.

In DNA, the CDR3 is TGTGCCACCACCGGGGAGGGCCGAAATGAGCAGTTCTTC. Translating it yields CATTGEGRNEQFF. This chain joins TRBV27 and TRBJ2-1; 7 bases are a match to TRBD2. The ends lost 10 bases at V and 7 bases at J; junction bases unmatched: 10. This CDR3 has 13 residues. Germline lookup yields CDR1 MNHEY and CDR2 SMNVEV (reference sequence).

This clone came up a few times. J is TRBJ1-3 and V is TRBV6-8, with D possibly matching TRBD1 (5 bases). The germline V gene has CDR1 MNHGY and CDR2 SAAAGT. V lost 3 bases and J lost 9, with 15 bases in between. The CDR3 runs to 14 residues. This CDR3 is CASSYGSGAVTIYF. CDR3 DNA: TGTGCCAGCAGTTATGGGTCCGGGGCCGTCACCATATATTTT.

This chain uses TRBV6-7 with TRBJ2-7; no clear D. TRBV6-7 is sorted into the ORF group, with uncertain function. The CDR3 has 11 amino acids. The V end lost 3 bases, the J end lost 7 bases, and 7 bases lay between the germline ends. CDR3 DNA: TGTGCCAGCAGTTATCCTAGTGAGCAGTACTTC. Its protein product is CASSYPSEQYF.

This clone came up a few times. V gene TRBV28 combines with J gene TRBJ1-4; possible D gene TRBD1, 5 bases. The CDR3 consists of 19 residues. The germline gives CDR1 MDHEN, CDR2 SYDVKM. V gave up 2 bases and J gave up 3 bases, with 22 bases separating them. The CDR3 reads CASSLGPAGRRVSNEKLFF. The CDR3, as DNA: TGTGCCAGCAGTTTAGGGCCGGCAGGGCGAAGAGTATCTAATGAAAAACTGTTTTTT.

This clone appeared a few times. The chain recombines TRBV28 with TRBJ2-7, with 11 bases fitting TRBD2. From germline, CDR1 is MDHEN and CDR2 SYDVKM. This CDR3 has 14 residues. V lost 10 bases, J lost 2 bases, and 7 bases stayed unmatched. CDR3 sequence reads: CATTTSGETYEQYF. CDR3 DNA: TGTGCCACTACGACTAGCGGGGAAACCTACGAGCAGTACTTC.

This clone was detected a few times. The V gene is TRBV6-8, the J gene TRBJ2-7; TRBD1 matches at 9 bases. The V gene end was trimmed by 10 bases and the J gene end by 2 bases; junction bases not matched to a gene: 9. In germline, CDR1 is MNHGY, CDR2 SAAAGT. There are 14 residues in the CDR3. The CDR3 sequence is CAISRGTGTYEQYF. CDR3 DNA sequence: TGTGCCATCAGCCGGGGGACAGGGACCTACGAGCAGTACTTC.

The chain carries TRBV6-8 and TRBJ1-5; D remains ambiguous. The CDR3 runs 14 residues. Between the trimmed V and J ends, which lost 3 bases and 9 bases, there was a span of 15 bases. The germline V gene has CDR1 MNHGY and CDR2 SAAAGT. The CDR3 coding sequence is TGTGCCAGCAGTTATAAGGCAGGCCAAGGGCCCCAGCATTTT. Its protein product is CASSYKAGQGPQHF.

By its share, this clone is large (0.1 to 1%). The rearrangement links TRBV6-8 to TRBJ1-6; D gene unclear. This CDR3 has 13 amino acids. The germline gives CDR1 MNHGY, CDR2 SAAAGT. V lost 11 bases and J 0 bases, leaving 8 bases between the germline ends. The CDR3 coding sequence is TGTGCCGGTAGTAGCTCCTATAATTCACCCCTCCACTTT. Translation gives CAGSSSYNSPLHF.

Relative to its sample, this clone is large. The V gene is TRBV30, the J gene TRBJ1-2, with D uncertain. This CDR3 region has 12 residues. With 3 bases removed from V and 2 bases from J, the gap between germline ends came to 7 bases. Germline CDR1 reads GTSNPN; CDR2 reads SVGIG (reference sequence). For the CDR3, the DNA is TGTGCCTGGAGGACAACGAACTATGGCTACACCTTC. Residues: CAWRTTNYGYTF.

The chain carries TRBV18 and TRBJ2-3; tentative D call: TRBD2 (6 bases). CDR3 length equals 13 residues. The V and J ends lost 8 bases and 0 bases respectively, with 9 bases between them. The V gene's germline CDR1 is KGHSH and CDR2 LQKENI. As DNA, the CDR3 is TGTGCCAGCCAGCGGGTCAGCACAGATACGCAGTATTTT. It is translated as CASQRVSTDTQYF.

CDR3 amino acids: CSVGLAGGPSYEQYF. The CDR3 DNA follows: TGCAGCGTTGGACTAGCGGGGGGCCCCTCCTACGAGCAGTACTTC. The J gene is TRBJ2-7, the V gene TRBV29-1; 13 bases fit TRBD2. Germline CDR1 and CDR2: SQVTM and ANQGSEA. CDR3 length: 15 amino acids. Germline trimming cut 4 bases from V and 0 bases from J; bases unmatched to any gene: 3.

V usage is TRBV28 and J usage is TRBJ2-6, with D possibly TRBD2 on 5 matching bases. Germline loops: CDR1 MDHEN, CDR2 SYDVKM. The CDR3 length is 18 residues. V gave up 3 bases and J gave up 0 bases, with 15 bases separating them. CDR3 sequence (DNA): TGTGCCAGCAGTTTCCCCCTAGCTGCGGACTCTGGGGCCAACGTCCTGACTTTC. It is translated as CASSFPLAADSGANVLTF.

This chain links TRBV30 with TRBJ1-2; D is unclear. Trimming removed 2 bases at V and 1 base at J, with 11 bases between. Germline CDR1 reads GTSNPN; CDR2 reads SVGIG (reference sequence). This CDR3 comprises 14 residues. DNA of the CDR3: TGTGCCTGGAGTAAGAGACGGGATAACTATGGCTACACCTTC. Its protein is CAWSKRRDNYGYTF.

The CDR3: CASSLNSETNEKLFF. CDR3 nucleotide sequence: TGTGCCAGCTCACTAAACAGCGAAACTAATGAAAAACTGTTTTTT. The rearrangement uses TRBV18 and TRBJ1-4; D is uncertain. Trimming removed 4 bases from V and 1 base from J, with 10 bases in between. The CDR3 runs 15 residues. Germline assignment: CDR1 KGHSH and CDR2 LQKENI.

V gene TRBV6-8 combines with J gene TRBJ2-5; D is ambiguous. V was pared by 4 bases and J by 4 bases, with 13 bases between. CDR3 length equals 14 residues. Germline CDR1 MNHGY, CDR2 SAAAGT. The CDR3 nucleotides read TGTGCCAGCAGTTCCTCTGTAGCCCGAGAGACCCAGTACTTC. Amino acids: CASSSSVARETQYF.

This clone was seen a handful of times. The genes are TRBV4-1 and TRBJ1-1; the D is unclear. Trimming pared 2 bases from V and 1 base from J, leaving 8 bases between. CDR3 length: 14 residues. Germline CDR1 is MGHRA and CDR2 is YSYEKL. CDR3 in DNA: TGCGCCAGCAGCCAAATGGAAAGGAACACTGAAGCTTTCTTT. It translates to CASSQMERNTEAFF.